The next 30 T cell receptor beta chains were all read from a single sample in a study of shared clonotypes between healthy human individuals. TCRdb keeps only in-frame clones here, not all; method: immunoSEQ multiplex PCR. The table includes about 1.5 million clones, nearly 99% detected once. Sequencing was done on a sample of naive CD4+ T cells sorted from blood. Described subset: CD45RA+ positively selected. The receptor source for this set is a man in his thirties or forties in good health.

The rearrangement joins TRBV28 to TRBJ2-1, with 11 bases aligning to TRBD2. CDR1 MDHEN and CDR2 SYDVKM come from the germline V gene. The CDR3 length is 17 residues. V gave up 2 bases and J gave up 6 bases; unmatched junction bases: 9. CDR3 DNA sequence: TGTGCCAGCAGTTTAAGGGCTCTCGGACTAGCGGGCAATGAGCAGTTCTTC. Its translation is CASSLRALGLAGNEQFF.

The chain carries TRBV4-3 and TRBJ2-1, with 8 positions matching TRBD1. V trimming: 1 base; J trimming: 5 bases; junction bases outside the gene matches: 4. The CDR3 covers 15 residues. Germline V lookup: CDR1 LGHNA, CDR2 YSLEER. This CDR3 reads CASSQGPDRDNEQFF. The CDR3 DNA reads TGCGCCAGCAGCCAAGGGCCGGACAGGGACAATGAGCAGTTCTTC.

This clone was detected once. The V call is TRBV5-1, the J call TRBJ2-7, with D possibly matching TRBD2 (6 bases). The length of the CDR3 is 13 residues. Germline V gene lookup returns CDR1 SGHRS and CDR2 YFSETQ. With 2 bases removed from V and 4 bases from J, the gap between germline ends came to 10 bases. CDR3 in amino acids: CASSFRGDYEQYF. The CDR3 DNA follows: TGCGCCAGCAGCTTTCGCGGGGATTACGAGCAGTACTTC.

V gene TRBV11-2 combines with J gene TRBJ2-5; D tentatively reads TRBD1 or TRBD2 (5 bases each). V was trimmed by 5 bases and J by 2 bases, leaving 15 bases between them. Germline lookup yields CDR1 SGHAT and CDR2 FQNNGV. The CDR3 is 15 residues long. CDR3 bases: TGTGCCAGCAGCCCCGGGGCCCGGACTCAAGAGACCCAGTACTTC. Translation gives CASSPGARTQETQYF.

This clone appeared once. The J gene is TRBJ1-4, the V gene TRBV2, with D unclear. The germline V gene encodes CDR1 SNHLY and CDR2 FYNNEI. Trimming pared 6 bases from V and 1 base from J, leaving 6 bases between. The CDR3 consists of 13 residues. The CDR3 DNA sequence: TGTGCCAGCAGGCCGAGAACTAATGAAAAACTGTTTTTT. Translating gives CASRPRTNEKLFF.

This sequence joins TRBV7-2 and TRBJ2-5, with TRBD2 as a possible D gene (5 bases). Trimming pared 5 bases from V and 7 bases from J, leaving 14 bases between. Per germline, CDR1 SGHTA and CDR2 FQGNSA. The CDR3 is 13 amino acids. Here the CDR3 reads CASSPGPRGTQYF. The CDR3 region has the DNA TGTGCCAGCAGCCCCGGACCCCGGGGGACCCAGTACTTC.

V is TRBV7-2 and J is TRBJ2-7; no reliable D call. Germline loops: CDR1 SGHTA, CDR2 FQGNSA. V was pared by 5 bases and J by 3 bases, with 8 bases between. The CDR3 runs to 12 residues. This chain's CDR3 is CASSPPNYEQYF. In nucleotides, the CDR3 is TGTGCCAGCAGCCCACCCAACTACGAGCAGTACTTC.

The J gene is TRBJ2-6, the V gene TRBV6-1; 9 bases agree with TRBD1. The CDR3 has 15 residues. Trimming took 4 bases from V and 2 from J; bases not matched to a gene: 0. Germline loops: CDR1 MNHNS, CDR2 SASEGT. This CDR3 is CASSGQGAGANVLTF. CDR3 in DNA: TGTGCCAGCAGTGGACAGGGGGCTGGGGCCAACGTCCTGACTTTC.

The chain links TRBV5-1 to TRBJ2-7; D is uncertain. The CDR3 is 13 amino acids. The V gene's germline CDR1 is SGHRS and CDR2 YFSETQ. V was clipped by 4 bases and J by 3 bases, with 11 bases between them. The CDR3 loop reads CASSLRWDYEQYF. The CDR3, as DNA: TGCGCCAGCAGCCTGAGGTGGGACTACGAGCAGTACTTC. The full variable domain, with the rest looked up from reference TRBV5-1 and TRBJ2-7, is KAGVTQTPRYLIKTRGQQVTLSCSPISGHRSVSWYQQTPGQGLQFLFEYFSETQRNKGNFPGRFSGRQFSNSRSEMNVSTLELGDSALYLCASSLRWDYEQYFGPGTRLTVT.

The chain joins TRBV2 to TRBJ2-1; 9 positions agree with TRBD1. Germline V gene sequence: CDR1 SNHLY, CDR2 FYNNEI. Unmatched junction bases numbered 4, after V lost 7 bases and J lost 6 bases. This CDR3 has 13 amino acids. The CDR3 here is CASIKDRGNEQFF. CDR3 nucleotide sequence: TGTGCCAGCATTAAGGACAGGGGCAATGAGCAGTTCTTC.

The V and J genes are TRBV5-1 and TRBJ2-7; 14 bases agree with TRBD2. After removal of 4 bases from V and 1 base from J, the junction contained 13 bases not matched to a gene. The V gene's germline CDR1 is SGHRS and CDR2 YFSETQ. The CDR3 has 19 residues. The CDR3 DNA reads as TGCGCCAGCAGCCATGGGACTAGCGGGAGCTTAGAGGGGTCCTACGAGCAGTACTTC. It codes for CASSHGTSGSLEGSYEQYF.

The rearrangement joins TRBV2 to TRBJ2-1; 12 bases line up with TRBD2. In germline, CDR1 is SNHLY, CDR2 FYNNEI. The CDR3 runs 14 residues. Losses at the gene ends were 7 bases for V and 8 bases for J; bases not matched to a gene: 6. This CDR3 is CASTLAGGAHEQFF. In DNA form, the CDR3 reads TGTGCCAGCACCCTAGCGGGAGGGGCACATGAGCAGTTCTTC.

The gene calls are TRBV19 and TRBJ2-3, with a possible D match to TRBD2 (5 bases). Germline V CDR1 and CDR2: LNHDA, SQIVND (reference sequence). Trimming shortened V by 7 bases and J by 6 bases, and 14 bases separated the two germline ends. The CDR3 totals 13 residues. Written as DNA, the CDR3 is TGTGCCAGTATAGGAAGAGGGCAGGATACGCAGTATTTT. Translating it yields CASIGRGQDTQYF. The entire variable domain, with the rest obtained from reference TRBV19 and TRBJ2-3, is as follows: DGGITQSPKYLFRKEGQNVTLSCEQNLNHDAMYWYRQDPGQGLRLIYYSQIVNDFQKGDIAEGYSVSREKKESFPLTVTSAQKNPTAFYLCASIGRGQDTQYFGPGTRLTVL.

Here the CDR3 DNA reads TGTGCCAGCAGTGGGACAGGGATGACTGAAGCTTTCTTT. Its protein product is CASSGTGMTEAFF. The chain combines TRBV2 with TRBJ1-1; TRBD1 agrees at 8 bases. This CDR3 comprises 13 residues. The trim removed 4 bases at V and 5 bases at J, leaving 3 bases unmatched. Looked up from germline, CDR1 is SNHLY and CDR2 is FYNNEI.

On this clone itself: The same CDR3 is also encoded by other DNA sequences in this sample. The J gene is TRBJ1-5, the V gene TRBV18; tentative D call: TRBD1 (6 bases). Trimming pared 6 bases from V and 2 bases from J, leaving 11 bases between. The CDR3 has 14 residues. Germline assignment: CDR1 KGHSH and CDR2 LQKENI. The CDR3 bases are TGTGCCAGCTCGCCTAGGGGGGGCAATCAGCCCCAGCATTTT. Translating gives CASSPRGGNQPQHF.

This rearrangement joins TRBV5-1 to TRBJ2-5, with unresolved D. This CDR3 contains 13 residues. Germline-derived CDR1 and CDR2 are SGHRS and YFSETQ. V was trimmed by 1 base and J by 2 bases, leaving 6 bases between them. In nucleotides, the CDR3 is TGCGCCAGCAGCTTGAGAATTCAAGAGACCCAGTACTTC. This translates into CASSLRIQETQYF.

The chain is built from TRBV5-1 and TRBJ2-5; 7 bases fit TRBD1. The germline V gene encodes CDR1 SGHRS and CDR2 YFSETQ. This CDR3 has 15 residues. V shed 4 bases and J 1 base; nucleotides not matched to a gene: 7. CDR3 loop: CASSAGGPRQETQYF. DNA of the CDR3: TGCGCCAGCAGCGCAGGGGGACCCCGCCAAGAGACCCAGTACTTC.

V usage is TRBV7-9 and J usage is TRBJ2-1; D gene unclear. The germline V gene encodes CDR1 SEHNR and CDR2 FQNEAQ (reference sequence). The germline V and J ends were trimmed by 11 bases and 8 bases, with 10 bases remaining between them. This CDR3 region has 10 residues. This chain's CDR3 is CASVSDEQFF. Here the CDR3 DNA reads TGTGCCTCAGTTTCCGATGAGCAGTTCTTC.

The chain combines TRBV23-1 with TRBJ2-5, with 12 bases identical to TRBD2. TRBV23-1 has ORF status, its function being uncertain. V dropped 2 bases and J dropped 3; count of bases not matched to a gene: 4. CDR3 size: 16 residues. The CDR3 sequence: CASSQGTSGCEETQYF. CDR3 DNA: TGCGCCAGCAGTCAAGGGACTAGCGGGTGCGAAGAGACCCAGTACTTC.

V usage is TRBV28 and J usage is TRBJ2-7; TRBD1 matches 8 bases. In germline, CDR1 is MDHEN, CDR2 SYDVKM. V lost 3 bases and J lost 0; bases outside the gene matches: 13. The CDR3 is 18 amino acids. The CDR3 DNA sequence: TGTGCCAGCAGTTTCAAGCAGGGGGCTACCATCTTCTCCTACGAGCAGTACTTC. This encodes CASSFKQGATIFSYEQYF.

Turning to this clone: The same CDR3 is also encoded by other DNA sequences in this sample. The J gene is TRBJ1-5, the V gene TRBV5-4, with a tentative D call TRBD1 (5 bases). The CDR3 spans 14 residues. Germline-derived CDR1 and CDR2 are SGHNT and YYREEE (reference sequence). The ends were cut back, 0 bases at V and 3 bases at J, with 7 bases in the middle. CDR3 in amino acids: CASSLAGPNQPQHF. CDR3 DNA sequence: TGTGCCAGCAGCTTGGCGGGACCCAATCAGCCCCAGCATTTT.

The gene calls are TRBV6-5 and TRBJ2-3; tentative D call: TRBD2 (6 bases). CDR3 size: 12 residues. The V end was cut by 11 bases, the J end by 2 bases, with 11 bases between. The germline gives CDR1 MNHEY, CDR2 SVGAGI. The CDR3 bases are TGTGCCGTACGGGGGAACACAGATACGCAGTATTTT. Amino acid sequence: CAVRGNTDTQYF.

DNA of the CDR3: TGTGCCAGCAGTTTAAGAAAGGACAGGGGACACGAGCAGTACTTC. Protein: CASSLRKDRGHEQYF. The V gene is TRBV28, the J gene TRBJ2-7, with 9 bases fitting TRBD1. With V trimmed by 2 bases and J by 5 bases, 7 bases remained unmatched. The V gene's germline CDR1 is MDHEN and CDR2 SYDVKM. This CDR3 region has 15 residues.

The chain's CDR3 is CASRAQLQSEQYF. The CDR3 coding sequence is TGTGCCAGCAGAGCACAGTTGCAGTCCGAGCAGTACTTC. The rearrangement links TRBV27 to TRBJ2-7; D is ambiguous. Germline V gene lookup returns CDR1 MNHEY and CDR2 SMNVEV (reference sequence). The V gene lost 6 bases and the J gene lost 6 bases, with 15 bases spanning the gap. The CDR3 covers 13 residues.

The chain employs TRBV9 and TRBJ2-2, with TRBD1 as a possible D gene (5 bases). The CDR3 covers 15 residues. Germline V lookup: CDR1 SGDLS, CDR2 YYNGEE. V lost 0 bases to trimming and J lost 4 bases, with 10 bases between them. The CDR3: CASSVEGKSTGELFF. The CDR3 bases are TGTGCCAGCAGCGTAGAGGGGAAGAGCACCGGGGAGCTGTTTTTT. The variable domain in full, with the rest retrieved from reference TRBV9 and TRBJ2-2, is DSGVTQTPKHLITATGQRVTLRCSPRSGDLSVYWYQQSLDQGLQFLIQYYNGEERAKGNILERFSAQQFPDLHSELNLSSLELGDSALYFCASSVEGKSTGELFFGEGSRLTVL.

This sequence joins TRBV7-6 and TRBJ2-1; 9 bases fit TRBD1. The CDR3 totals 16 residues. Germline values: CDR1 SGHVS, CDR2 FNYEAQ. The J segment lost 4 bases and the V segment lost 3 bases, leaving 7 bases of the junction unmatched. This CDR3 is CASSFVQDRGYNEQFF. In nucleotides, the CDR3 is TGTGCCAGCAGCTTCGTGCAGGACAGGGGTTACAATGAGCAGTTCTTC.

This chain uses TRBV18 with TRBJ2-1; D is perhaps TRBD1 or TRBD2 (6 bases each). Looked up from germline, CDR1 is KGHSH and CDR2 is LQKENI. V lost 5 bases, J lost 3 bases, and 8 bases lay in between. CDR3 length: 13 amino acids. CDR3 region: CASSAGHYNEQFF. The CDR3 DNA follows: TGTGCCAGCTCAGCGGGACACTACAATGAGCAGTTCTTC.

The genes are TRBV18 and TRBJ2-1; D not certain. The CDR3 spans 14 residues. The germline V gene has CDR1 KGHSH and CDR2 LQKENI. The V gene lost 0 bases and the J gene lost 8 bases, with 11 bases spanning the gap. CDR3 region: CASSPPSLTDEQFF. The CDR3 coding sequence is TGTGCCAGCTCACCACCGTCTCTCACGGATGAGCAGTTCTTC.

This clone was seen just once. This sequence joins TRBV7-2 and TRBJ2-1, with TRBD1 identical over 9 bases. The germline gives CDR1 SGHTA, CDR2 FQGNSA. CDR3 length: 16 residues. Unmatched junction bases numbered 10, after V lost 5 bases and J lost 5 bases. The CDR3 DNA reads TGTGCCAGCAGCAGAGCCGGGACAGGGTTTAACAATGAGCAGTTCTTC. This translates into CASSRAGTGFNNEQFF.

As concerns this clone: The sample carries other DNA sequences with the same CDR3. V gene TRBV28 combines with J gene TRBJ1-1, with D hard to call. CDR1 and CDR2 from the germline V gene are MDHEN and SYDVKM. CDR3 length: 13 residues. V was trimmed by 6 bases and J by 2 bases, leaving 10 bases between them. The CDR3 reads CASRADGNTEAFF. The CDR3 nucleotides read TGTGCCAGCAGGGCGGACGGAAACACTGAAGCTTTCTTT. Supplemented by reference TRBV28 and TRBJ1-1, the full variable domain reads DVKVTQSSRYLVKRTGEKVFLECVQDMDHENMFWYRQDPGLGLRLIYFSYDVKMKEKGDIPEGYSVSREKKERFSLILESASTNQTSMYLCASRADGNTEAFFGQGTRLTVV.